A selection of T cell receptor beta chains follows, all from one sample in a study of response to subunit inactivated influenza vaccine. Using its own MiXCR run on the RT-PCR reads, TCRdb lists one record per CDR3 protein. Seen here are 800,000 or so distinct CDR3 sequences, over 20% observed once, and the top ten hold roughly 10%. Source: PBMCs from blood, taken around 5 days after vaccination. The receptors derive from a man between 45 and 60 years old who received an inactivated influenza vaccine. Both conserved end residues are part of each CDR3. The D gene is left open where the match is weak. Expanded clones are given a class, and other clones once, few, many or no size at all.

j_call d_call v_call clone_size cdr3_aa cdr3_nt
TRBJ2-1 . TRBV20-1 . CSARDSSLACFF TGCAGTGCTAGAGATTCTTCGCTAGCCTGTTTCTTC
TRBJ2-1 TRBD2 TRBV12-3/TRBV12-4 many CASTPGGGSYNEQFF TGTGCCAGCACTCCCGGGGGGGGATCCTACAATGAGCAGTTCTTC
TRBJ2-1 TRBD1 TRBV4-3 . CASSQDLRGLSYNEQFF TGCGCCAGCAGCCAAGATCTTAGGGGGCTCTCCTACAATGAGCAGTTCTTC
TRBJ2-1 . TRBV20-1 . CSPEEPNYNEQFF TGCAGTCCCGAGGAACCGAACTACAATGAGCAGTTCTTC
TRBJ2-5 . TRBV20-1 . CSASIRGSNQETQYF TGCAGTGCTAGTATCCGGGGGAGCAACCAAGAGACCCAGTACTTC
TRBJ2-7 . TRBV3-1 . CASSQGVQANIEQYF TGTGCCAGCAGCCAGGGAGTACAGGCGAACATCGAGCAGTACTTC
TRBJ1-2 TRBD1 TRBV7-9 . CASSLVDRANYGYTF TGTGCCAGCAGCTTAGTTGACAGGGCAAACTATGGCTACACCTTC
TRBJ1-2 . TRBV12-3/TRBV12-4 . CASSADPRGYGYTF TGTGCCAGCAGTGCAGACCCCCGGGGCTATGGCTACACCTTC
TRBJ2-7 . TRBV7-9 few CASTDLDEQYF TGTGCCAGCACCGACCTTGACGAGCAGTACTTC
TRBJ2-7 . TRBV20-1 . CSASRDSDEQYF TGCAGTGCTAGTAGGGACTCCGACGAGCAGTACTTC
TRBJ2-3 . TRBV6-4 few CASSESGYTDTQYF TGTGCCAGCAGTGAAAGCGGTTACACAGATACGCAGTATTTT
TRBJ2-1 . TRBV20-1 . CSARGNWHNEQFF TGCAGTGCTAGAGGTAACTGGCACAATGAGCAGTTCTTC
TRBJ1-5 . TRBV6-2/TRBV6-3 many CASSSVPGTEFNQPQHF TGTGCCAGCAGTTCCGTCCCCGGGACGGAATTTAATCAGCCCCAGCATTTT
TRBJ2-7 . TRBV24-1 few CATSEPTGYEQYF TGTGCCACCAGTGAGCCTACAGGGTACGAGCAGTACTTC
TRBJ2-1 TRBD2 TRBV11-2 few CASSLVLAALFNEQFF TGTGCCAGCAGCTTGGTACTAGCGGCCCTTTTCAATGAGCAGTTCTTC
TRBJ2-6 TRBD1 TRBV7-9 few CASSLAGQSSGANVLTF TGTGCCAGCAGCTTAGCGGGACAGAGCTCTGGGGCCAACGTCCTGACTTTC
TRBJ2-5 . TRBV4-2 . CASSQVGQVVQYF TGTGCCAGCAGCCAAGTCGGCCAGGTGGTCCAGTACTTC
TRBJ1-5 . TRBV19 few CASSMLDGGPQHF TGTGCCAGTAGTATGCTGGACGGGGGGCCCCAGCATTTT
TRBJ2-1 TRBD2 TRBV11-2 . CASSRGTSFPLIYNEQFF TGTGCCAGCAGCCGAGGGACTAGCTTCCCCCTAATCTACAATGAGCAGTTCTTC
TRBJ2-3 . TRBV20-1 . CSARAVSDDGNTDTQYF TGCAGTGCTAGAGCTGTTAGCGATGATGGGAACACAGATACGCAGTATTTT
TRBJ2-1 . TRBV5-4 few CASSLGRSTSYNEQFF TGTGCCAGCAGCTTGGGCAGGAGTACTTCCTACAATGAGCAGTTCTTC
TRBJ2-7 . TRBV20-1 many CSASGGPYEQYF TGCAGTGCTAGCGGGGGGCCTTACGAGCAGTACTTC
TRBJ2-3 . TRBV15 few CATSSPGTPYAQYF TGTGCCACCAGCAGCCCCGGGACACCTTACGCGCAGTATTTT
TRBJ1-2 . TRBV4-3 few CASSQDRVGARFYGYTF TGCGCCAGCAGCCAAGATAGGGTAGGGGCCAGGTTTTATGGCTACACCTTC
TRBJ2-7 . TRBV5-5 . CASSSNSGRQYF TGTGCCAGCAGCTCCAACAGCGGGCGGCAGTACTTC
TRBJ1-1 . TRBV12-3/TRBV12-4 . CASSFIGRNTEAFF TGTGCCAGCAGTTTTATAGGGAGGAACACTGAAGCTTTCTTT
TRBJ1-2 TRBD1 TRBV19 . CASSGTGGLGYTF TGTGCCAGTAGCGGAACAGGGGGCCTTGGCTACACCTTC
TRBJ2-3 . TRBV7-2 few CASSLAQTRADTQYF TGTGCCAGCAGCTTAGCCCAAACTAGAGCAGATACGCAGTATTTT
TRBJ2-1 . TRBV15 few CATSRDRVEQFF TGTGCCACCAGCAGAGATAGGGTAGAGCAGTTCTTC
TRBJ2-1 TRBD2 TRBV7-2 few CASSLARLAGAASSYNEQFF TGTGCCAGCAGCTTAGCTAGGCTAGCGGGAGCCGCGAGCTCCTACAATGAGCAGTTCTTC
TRBJ2-7 . TRBV30 . CAWRDTGGYEQYF TGTGCCTGGCGGGACACTGGGGGTTACGAGCAGTACTTC
TRBJ2-7 TRBD2 TRBV30 . CAWSLGTSGRSYEQYF TGTGCCTGGAGTCTTGGGACTAGCGGGAGAAGCTACGAGCAGTACTTC
TRBJ1-1 TRBD1 TRBV12-3/TRBV12-4 . CASSLGGVTNEAFF TGTGCCAGCAGTCTAGGGGGCGTTACGAATGAAGCTTTCTTT
TRBJ2-5 TRBD1 TRBV4-1 few CASSQGDRFQETQYF TGCGCCAGCAGCCAAGGGGACAGATTCCAAGAGACCCAGTACTTC
TRBJ2-3 TRBD2 TRBV15 . CATSPGLAADTQYF TGTGCCACCAGTCCGGGACTAGCAGCTGATACGCAGTATTTT
TRBJ2-5 . TRBV20-1 . CSARDLEQTQETQYF TGCAGTGCTAGAGATCTGGAACAGACACAAGAGACCCAGTACTTC
TRBJ2-3 . TRBV4-2 few CASSQESYGRGPDTQYF TGTGCCAGCAGCCAAGAGTCGTACGGGAGAGGGCCAGATACGCAGTATTTT
TRBJ2-3 TRBD2 TRBV20-1 few CSASAPGLAGKNTQYF TGCAGTGCTAGCGCCCCGGGACTAGCGGGTAAAAATACGCAGTATTTT
TRBJ1-2 . TRBV12-3/TRBV12-4 . CASSLSGGSGYTF TGTGCCAGCAGTTTATCGGGGGGAAGTGGCTACACCTTC
TRBJ2-1 TRBD2 TRBV7-2 few CASSFSSGNHNEQFF TGTGCCAGCAGCTTTTCTAGCGGGAACCACAATGAGCAGTTCTTC
TRBJ2-5 TRBD2 TRBV25-1 once CASSEYLVGPGGEQETQYF TGTGCCAGCAGTGAATACTTGGTCGGGCCCGGGGGGGAGCAAGAGACCCAGTACTTC
TRBJ2-3 . TRBV9 . CASSVDLALSTDTQYF TGTGCCAGCAGCGTAGATCTAGCGCTGAGCACAGATACGCAGTATTTT
TRBJ2-3 . TRBV28 . CASRSLSMESTDTQYF TGTGCCAGCAGGTCCCTATCTATGGAGTCCACAGATACGCAGTATTTT
TRBJ2-3 . TRBV7-2 . CASSLVNTDTQYF TGTGCCAGCAGCTTAGTCAACACAGATACGCAGTATTTT
TRBJ2-2 . TRBV20-1 . CSAGVGRPGAGELFF TGCAGTGCCGGGGTGGGCCGTCCGGGTGCCGGGGAGCTGTTTTTT
TRBJ1-4 TRBD1 TRBV29-1 few CSVRQGASEKLFF TGCAGCGTGCGACAGGGGGCTTCTGAAAAACTGTTTTTT
TRBJ1-1 . TRBV6-5 . CASSYRVVEMGTEAFF TGTGCCAGCAGTTACCGGGTAGTCGAAATGGGCACTGAAGCTTTCTTT
TRBJ2-7 TRBD1 TRBV7-6 . CASSGLGQGRRPSYEQYF TGTGCCAGCAGCGGTCTCGGACAGGGAAGACGTCCATCCTACGAGCAGTACTTC
TRBJ2-2 . TRBV24-1 . CASAGTLGPGELFF TGTGCCAGCGCCGGGACTTTAGGTCCCGGGGAGCTGTTTTTT
TRBJ2-7 TRBD1 TRBV11-1 . CASSFPVGQGASYEQYF TGTGCCAGCAGCTTCCCCGTTGGACAGGGGGCCTCCTACGAGCAGTACTTC
TRBJ1-2 . TRBV29-1 few CSVTRVDYGYTF TGCAGCGTTACCAGGGTTGACTATGGCTACACCTTC
TRBJ1-6 . TRBV29-1 . CSVGVRANSPLHF TGCAGCGTTGGCGTCAGGGCTAATTCACCCCTCCACTTT